The next 17 T cell receptor beta chains were all read from a single sample in a study of vaccination effects on CD4 cells after COVID-19. Their cognate antigens are unknown. The method was immunoSEQ multiplex PCR; TCRdb's version includes in-frame clones alone and lacks a portion of them. This table has tens of thousands of clones, roughly 74% appearing once. The ViraFEST assay expanded antigen-specific CD4+ T cells with viral peptide pools before sequencing. Researchers isolated CD4+ T cells once approximately eleven days of culture had elapsed. Having tested negative for nucleocapsid antibodies, the vaccine recipients showed no prior SARS-CoV-2 infection. The input for sequencing was CD4+ T cells from PBMCs cultured with HCoV-NL63 spike peptides, taken before COVID-19 vaccination. These receptors came from a human donor who received a COVID-19 vaccine.

The chain uses TRBV24-1 and TRBJ1-2, with D perhaps TRBD1 (6 bases). The CDR3 runs 16 residues. V was trimmed by 4 bases and J by 5 bases, leaving 19 bases between them. Germline loops: CDR1 KGHDR, CDR2 SFDVKD. This CDR3 is CATSDRRDRFQYGYTF. The CDR3, as DNA: TGTGCCACCAGTGACCGTCGAGACAGGTTTCAATATGGCTACACCTTC.

The chain has TRBV30 and TRBJ2-2; TRBD1 matches at 7 bases. CDR3 length equals 15 residues. Germline loops: CDR1 GTSNPN, CDR2 SVGIG (reference sequence). The ends lost 5 bases at V and 4 bases at J; junction bases unmatched: 10. CDR3 nucleotides: TGTGCCTGGTCAGCCGGGACAGCCTTCACCGGGGAGCTGTTTTTT. Its translation is CAWSAGTAFTGELFF.

The V gene is TRBV4-2, the J gene TRBJ1-2, with D unresolved. The germline V and J ends were trimmed by 1 base and 8 bases, with 5 bases remaining between them. Germline V gives CDR1 LGHNA, CDR2 YNFKEQ. The CDR3 has 11 residues. CDR3 residues: CASSQAQGYTF. DNA for the CDR3: TGTGCCAGCAGCCAAGCGCAGGGCTACACCTTC.

V gene TRBV19 combines with J gene TRBJ1-6, with a tentative D call TRBD1 (5 bases). CDR3 length: 13 residues. V gave up 7 bases and J gave up 7 bases, with 11 bases separating them. Per the germline V gene, CDR1 is LNHDA and CDR2 is SQIVND (reference sequence). In DNA form, the CDR3 reads TGTGCCAGTAATCGCAGGGAAAATTCACCCCTCCACTTT. Protein: CASNRRENSPLHF. The full variable domain, its missing parts supplied by reference TRBV19 and TRBJ1-6, is DGGITQSPKYLFRKEGQNVTLSCEQNLNHDAMYWYRQDPGQGLRLIYYSQIVNDFQKGDIAEGYSVSREKKESFPLTVTSAQKNPTAFYLCASNRRENSPLHFGNGTRLTVT.

This clone was recorded only once. The CDR3 bases are TGTGCCAGCAGTAGAAACAGATGCCGGGACAGGGGGTTGGTAGAGACCCAGTACTTC. Translation: CASSRNRCRDRGLVETQYF. The V call is TRBV6-4, the J call TRBJ2-5; 11 bases are shared with TRBD1. CDR1 MRHNA and CDR2 SNTAGT come from the germline V gene. The CDR3 spans 19 residues. The V segment lost 5 bases and the J segment 4 bases; nucleotides outside the gene matches: 18.

The chain couples TRBV5-1 to TRBJ1-1, with 9 bases that match TRBD1. The germline V gene has CDR1 SGHRS and CDR2 YFSETQ. V lost 3 bases, J lost 4 bases, and 13 bases stayed unmatched. The CDR3 contains 17 residues. The CDR3 region is CASSSVPGQGSGTEAFF. The DNA of the CDR3 is TGCGCCAGCAGCTCCGTCCCGGGACAGGGTTCGGGCACTGAAGCTTTCTTT.

The chain carries TRBV21-1 and TRBJ1-6. TRBV21-1 is recorded as a pseudogene. The CDR3 has 10 amino acids. CDR3 in amino acids: CASSLEPLRF. In DNA, the CDR3 is TGTGCCAGCTCCCTGGAGCCCCTGCGCTTT.

The table lists this clone with a few counts. The gene calls are TRBV4-1 and TRBJ2-7; TRBD1 agrees at 9 bases. The trim removed 0 bases at V and 2 bases at J, leaving 2 bases unmatched. The CDR3 covers 15 residues. Per the germline V gene, CDR1 is MGHRA and CDR2 is YSYEKL. For the CDR3, the DNA is TGCGCCAGCAGCCAAGAAGGGGACAGGGCCTACGAGCAGTACGTC. As protein: CASSQEGDRAYEQYV.

This chain uses TRBV19 with TRBJ2-2; possible D gene TRBD1, 5 bases. The V gene's germline CDR1 is LNHDA and CDR2 SQIVND (reference sequence). The CDR3 extends over 13 amino acids. V lost 4 bases, J lost 4 bases, and 7 bases lay in between. Here the CDR3 DNA reads TGTGCCAGTAGTACAGGGATCACCGGGGAGCTGTTTTTT. Its translation is CASSTGITGELFF. The whole variable domain, filled in from reference TRBV19 and TRBJ2-2, reads DGGITQSPKYLFRKEGQNVTLSCEQNLNHDAMYWYRQDPGQGLRLIYYSQIVNDFQKGDIAEGYSVSREKKESFPLTVTSAQKNPTAFYLCASSTGITGELFFGEGSRLTVL.

V and J are TRBV4-1 and TRBJ1-5; TRBD1 matches 8 bases. The CDR3 is 19 residues long. Germline CDR1 MGHRA, CDR2 YSYEKL. V shed 2 bases and J 0 bases; nucleotides not matched to a gene: 12. The CDR3 is CASSQITGTGLYSNQPQHF. For the CDR3, the DNA is TGCGCCAGCAGCCAAATAACCGGGACAGGACTTTATAGCAATCAGCCCCAGCATTTT.

This chain uses TRBV3-1 (or the pseudogene TRBV3-2) with TRBJ2-5; 9 positions agree with TRBD1. V gave up 4 bases and J gave up 2 bases; unmatched junction bases: 5. In germline, CDR1 is LGHDT, CDR2 YNNKEL (reference sequence). This CDR3 comprises 15 residues. The CDR3 nucleotides read TGTGCCAGCAGCCCGTTAGGGACAGGGCAAGAGACCCAGTACTTC. Protein product: CASSPLGTGQETQYF.

The gene calls are TRBV7-2 and TRBJ1-5; 9 bases are a match to TRBD1. V trimming: 5 bases; J trimming: 6 bases; junction bases outside the gene matches: 11. The CDR3 is made up of 16 amino acids. Germline loops: CDR1 SGHTA, CDR2 FQGNSA. The CDR3 here is CASSKTGGAGVQPQHF. The DNA of the CDR3 is TGTGCCAGCAGCAAAACAGGGGGCGCAGGGGTTCAGCCCCAGCATTTT.

J is TRBJ2-5 and V is TRBV4-1; the D is unclear. This CDR3 is 13 amino acids long. Germline CDR1 and CDR2: MGHRA and YSYEKL. Trimming took 0 bases from V and 6 from J, leaving 8 bases between them. CDR3 region: CASSQETAKTQYF. For the CDR3, the DNA is TGCGCCAGCAGCCAAGAGACTGCGAAGACCCAGTACTTC.

V and J are TRBV5-1 and TRBJ2-5; D gene unclear. This CDR3 has 14 residues. V shed 0 bases and J shed 0 bases, with 6 bases lying between them. Looked up from germline, CDR1 is SGHRS and CDR2 is YFSETQ. This CDR3 is CASSLADYQETQYF. The CDR3 DNA follows: TGCGCCAGCAGCTTGGCAGACTACCAAGAGACCCAGTACTTC.

V and J are TRBV30 and TRBJ2-2; D is perhaps TRBD1 (6 bases). CDR3 length equals 14 residues. V was trimmed by 4 bases and J by 2 bases, leaving 11 bases between them. CDR1 GTSNPN and CDR2 SVGIG come from the germline V gene (reference sequence). CDR3 DNA sequence: TGTGCCTGGAAACGGGGACAAAACACCGGGGAGCTGTTTTTT. It translates to CAWKRGQNTGELFF.

The chain couples TRBV12-3 or TRBV12-4 to TRBJ1-1; TRBD1 matches 7 bases. CDR3 length equals 13 residues. The ends lost 6 bases at V and 6 bases at J; junction bases unmatched: 7. The CDR3 DNA sequence: TGTGCCAGCAGGCAGCAGGGGGGGCCTGAAGCTTTCTTT. Protein sequence: CASRQQGGPEAFF.

Note on this clone: One junction end does not reproduce the germline sequence, and a read error may be involved. The V and J genes are TRBV20-1 and TRBJ2-1; 7 positions agree with TRBD2. Germline-derived CDR1 and CDR2 are DFQATT and SNEGSKA (reference sequence). The CDR3 runs to 12 residues. CDR3 coding DNA: TGCAGTGCTAGTAACAGCGGGGAGGGTCCGGTCTTC. Its protein product is CSASNSGEGPVF.